The TCR beta chain described here comes from a study of T cells after yellow fever vaccination. Study results and caveats: A small share of clonotypes appeared in both CD4 and CD8 compartments. The study found a weaker secondary response that peaked faster, day 5 versus 15. The presence of abundant clonotypes contaminating from the bulk population was possible in FACS-sorted repertoires.

TCRdb re-analysed the 5' RACE reads in MiXCR, keeping a single row per CDR3 protein. The sample consists of around 300,000 distinct CDR3 sequences, about 4% of them appearing once. Germline CDR1 SGHTA, CDR2 FQGNSA. CDR3 length equals 19 residues. V lost 6 bases, J lost 2 bases, and 16 bases stayed unmatched. Concerning this clonotype itself: Antigen specificity is unknown.

This sequence joins TRBV7-2 and TRBJ2-4; 10 bases agree with TRBD1. The material sequenced was PBMCs, taken 5 days after the yellow fever booster vaccination. The sequence derives from a man aged 18-30 years who received the YFV17D yellow fever vaccine. CDR3: CASSRRGTGDLPTKNIQYF. The CDR3 region has the DNA TGTGCCAGCAGTCGGCGGGGGACAGGGGATTTGCCGACCAAAAACATTCAGTACTTC.